Each of the 32 T cell receptor beta chains below was sequenced from the same sample in a study of cytomegalovirus exposure and HLA in healthy donors. PCR involved 60 Vbeta and 13 Jbeta primers. Some clones are missing from TCRdb's copy, which holds only in-frame ones; the method was immunoSEQ multiplex PCR. The sample contains approximately 190,000 clones, about four fifths of which appear only once. Sequences were obtained from PBMCs. All receptors derive from a man aged 35 to 55 in good health and CMV-seropositive.

The J gene is TRBJ1-6, the V gene TRBV9; 11 positions agree with TRBD1. The V gene end was trimmed by 4 bases and the J gene end by 7 bases; junction bases not matched to a gene: 4. The germline gives CDR1 SGDLS, CDR2 YYNGEE. The CDR3 is 15 residues long. In DNA form, the CDR3 reads TGTGCCAGCAGCTCCCGGACAGGGGGCAATTCACCCCTCCACTTT. Translated: CASSSRTGGNSPLHF. The variable domain in full, completed from reference TRBV9 and TRBJ1-6, reads DSGVTQTPKHLITATGQRVTLRCSPRSGDLSVYWYQQSLDQGLQFLIQYYNGEERAKGNILERFSAQQFPDLHSELNLSSLELGDSALYFCASSSRTGGNSPLHFGNGTRLTVT.

The chain carries TRBV6-1 and TRBJ2-3, with D possibly being TRBD2 (5 bases). CDR1 and CDR2 (germline): MNHNS, SASEGT. V lost 6 bases, J lost 2 bases, and 15 bases lay in between. This CDR3 is built from 15 residues. The CDR3 DNA sequence: TGTGCCAGCAGCCCCCGGAAGAGGGTCACAGATACGCAGTATTTT. It yields the protein CASSPRKRVTDTQYF.

V is TRBV27 and J is TRBJ2-3, with 9 bases lining up with TRBD2. The V gene end was trimmed by 6 bases and the J gene end by 3 bases; junction bases not matched to a gene: 16. CDR3 length equals 18 residues. CDR1 and CDR2 from the germline V gene are MNHEY and SMNVEV (reference sequence). Here the CDR3 reads CASRVGREGLRWTDTQYF. The CDR3 DNA reads as TGTGCCAGCAGGGTAGGGCGGGAGGGCCTAAGGTGGACAGATACGCAGTATTTT.

The chain has TRBV9 and TRBJ2-3, with 8 bases fitting TRBD1. The CDR3 sequence is 18 residues long. The germline V gene has CDR1 SGDLS and CDR2 YYNGEE. Trimming removed 0 bases from V and 2 bases from J; junction bases left unmatched: 11. CDR3 residues: CASSVDSRTGIDTDTQYF. The CDR3 bases are TGTGCCAGCAGCGTAGACTCCCGGACAGGGATTGACACAGATACGCAGTATTTT.

The gene calls are TRBV6-5 and TRBJ1-3; D might be TRBD1 (5 bases). The V gene's germline CDR1 is MNHEY and CDR2 SVGAGI. V was shortened by 5 bases and J by 3 bases, with 11 bases between the two germline ends. The CDR3 consists of 14 residues. CDR3 sequence reads: CASSQGVFGNTIYF. CDR3 nucleotide sequence: TGTGCCAGCAGTCAAGGGGTTTTTGGAAACACCATATATTTT.

The CDR3, as DNA: TGTGCCAGTAGGCCGACAGGGGGTCAGCCCCAGCATTTT. Translated: CASRPTGGQPQHF. The J gene is TRBJ1-5, the V gene TRBV19, with 9 bases identical to TRBD1. The CDR3 extends over 13 amino acids. With 6 bases clipped from V and 6 bases from J, the junction kept 3 bases outside the gene matches. Looked up from germline, CDR1 is LNHDA and CDR2 is SQIVND (reference sequence).

This clone has only a few counts. The chain is built from TRBV6-6 and TRBJ1-2; 11 nucleotides align to TRBD1. The CDR3 sequence is 15 residues long. The trim removed 6 bases at V and 5 bases at J, leaving 8 bases unmatched. Germline CDR1 reads MNHNY; CDR2 reads SVGAGI (reference sequence). The DNA of the CDR3 is TGTGCCAGCAGGGAGGGACAGGGGGGGAGGTATGGCTACACCTTC. Protein sequence: CASREGQGGRYGYTF.

This clone was seen a single time. The chain carries TRBV27 and TRBJ2-7; a possible D gene is TRBD1 (6 bases). V was cut by 5 bases and J by 0 bases, with 17 bases left in between. The CDR3 spans 16 residues. Germline CDR1 reads MNHEY; CDR2 reads SMNVEV (reference sequence). The CDR3 coding sequence is TGTGCCAGCAGTCCTAACGGGGACACGATCTCCTACGAGCAGTACTTC. Amino acid sequence: CASSPNGDTISYEQYF.

J is TRBJ2-7 and V is TRBV7-3; the match to TRBD2 covers 15 bases. Losses at the gene ends were 0 bases for V and 4 bases for J; bases not matched to a gene: 4. CDR3 length: 17 amino acids. Germline CDR1 SGHTA, CDR2 FQGTGA. In nucleotides, the CDR3 is TGTGCCAGCAGCTTAACGGGGGGGACTAGCGGGAGGTACGAGCAGTACTTC. Residues: CASSLTGGTSGRYEQYF.

The rearrangement joins TRBV6-1 to TRBJ2-7; D is undetermined. V lost 1 base and J lost 2, with 12 bases in between. The CDR3 covers 15 residues. Germline CDR1 MNHNS, CDR2 SASEGT. The CDR3: CASSEVDLGTYEQYF. Written as DNA, the CDR3 is TGTGCCAGCAGTGAAGTAGATCTGGGCACCTACGAGCAGTACTTC.

The chain couples TRBV18 to TRBJ2-1; 7 positions match TRBD2. This CDR3 has 15 amino acids. V dropped 2 bases and J dropped 4; count of bases not matched to a gene: 5. Germline CDR1 is KGHSH and CDR2 is LQKENI. DNA of the CDR3: TGTGCCAGCTCACCAACAGCGGGGCAATACAATGAGCAGTTCTTC. Protein: CASSPTAGQYNEQFF.

The chain recombines TRBV19 with TRBJ1-1; no definite D call. The germline V gene encodes CDR1 LNHDA and CDR2 SQIVND (reference sequence). The germline V and J ends were trimmed by 4 bases and 8 bases, with 20 bases remaining between them. This CDR3 spans 15 amino acids. In nucleotides, the CDR3 is TGTGCCAGTAGTAGAGATGGAAGGGAGCGAGGAGAAGCTTTCTTT. Translating gives CASSRDGRERGEAFF.

The chain employs TRBV9 and TRBJ2-2; TRBD2 matches at 8 bases. The V and J ends lost 2 bases and 7 bases, in that order; junction bases with no gene match: 16. Per the germline V gene, CDR1 is SGDLS and CDR2 is YYNGEE. The CDR3 has 18 amino acids. The CDR3 loop reads CASSVDGGAFKSDGELFF. The DNA for the CDR3 is TGTGCCAGCAGCGTGGACGGGGGGGCCTTTAAGTCAGACGGGGAGCTGTTTTTT.

The rearrangement links TRBV7-2 to TRBJ2-4, with 13 bases matching TRBD2. Per germline, CDR1 SGHTA and CDR2 FQGNSA. With V trimmed by 2 bases and J by 8 bases, 9 bases remained unmatched. This CDR3 has 17 amino acids. The CDR3 coding sequence is TGTGCCAGCAGCTTAACTAGGACTAGCGGGGGTTGGGACATTCAGTACTTC. Its protein is CASSLTRTSGGWDIQYF.

The chain couples TRBV15 to TRBJ1-1, with 10 bases fitting TRBD1. There are 19 residues in the CDR3. Losses at the gene ends were 0 bases for V and 5 bases for J; bases not matched to a gene: 15. Germline lookup yields CDR1 LNHNV and CDR2 YYDKDF (reference sequence). Here the CDR3 DNA reads TGTGCCACCAGCAGAGATCCTCCTTATACGACAGGGGGCTGGACTGAAGCTTTCTTT. Amino acid sequence: CATSRDPPYTTGGWTEAFF.

This chain joins TRBV5-1 and TRBJ1-4; D might be TRBD1 (6 bases). Germline CDR1 reads SGHRS; CDR2 reads YFSETQ. The CDR3 spans 16 residues. V lost 0 bases to trimming and J lost 3 bases, with 12 bases between them. The CDR3 loop is CASSLEGGRANEKLFF. DNA of the CDR3: TGCGCCAGCAGCTTGGAAGGGGGACGAGCTAATGAAAAACTGTTTTTT.

The chain employs TRBV30 and TRBJ1-1, with 8 bases that match TRBD1. V shed 0 bases, J shed 9 bases, and the junction held 6 bases outside the gene matches. The CDR3 runs to 13 residues. Per germline, CDR1 GTSNPN and CDR2 SVGIG (reference sequence). The CDR3 coding sequence is TGTGCCTGGAGTGTCCAGGGGGCCCTACAAGCTTTCTTT. Translated, it gives CAWSVQGALQAFF.

The chain recombines TRBV5-1 with TRBJ2-5, with D perhaps matching TRBD1 (5 bases). The last part of the DNA fits TRBJ2-7 better; the J call may be wrong. CDR3 length equals 15 residues. Looked up from germline, CDR1 is SGHRS and CDR2 is YFSETQ. The CDR3 coding sequence is TGCGCCAGCAGCTTGTCGCCCGACAGAACCTACGAGCAGTACTTC. It encodes CASSLSPDRTYEQYF.

This chain joins TRBV28 and TRBJ1-1; 8 nucleotides align to TRBD1. The J segment lost 5 bases and the V segment lost 5 bases, leaving 7 bases of the junction unmatched. The germline V gene encodes CDR1 MDHEN and CDR2 SYDVKM. The CDR3 is 14 amino acids. The DNA of the CDR3 is TGTGCCAGCAGTAACGGACAGGGTGGGACTGAAGCTTTCTTT. The encoded protein is CASSNGQGGTEAFF.

The rearrangement uses TRBV1 and TRBJ2-5; TRBD1 is taken as the D call from the table, unchecked against the DNA. TRBV1 has pseudogene status. The CDR3 length is 13 residues. The CDR3 loop reads CTSSPSRAETQYF. In DNA form, the CDR3 reads TGCACCAGCAGCCCAAGCAGGGCAGAGACCCAGTACTTC.

CDR3 amino acids: CASSLSPPGSGETQYF. The CDR3 DNA is TGTGCCAGCAGCTTAAGCCCCCCGGGAAGTGGAGAGACCCAGTACTTC. The chain is built from TRBV7-2 and TRBJ2-5, with TRBD2 as a possible D gene (5 bases). V lost 2 bases to trimming and J lost 4 bases, with 17 bases between them. The CDR3 is 16 amino acids. Germline V gene data show CDR1 as SGHTA and CDR2 as FQGNSA.

This sequence joins TRBV5-1 and TRBJ2-3, with D possibly matching TRBD2 (6 bases). The germline V gene encodes CDR1 SGHRS and CDR2 YFSETQ. This CDR3 spans 16 amino acids. Trimming stripped 0 bases from V and 0 bases from J, with 11 bases between. CDR3: CASSLDSGGSTDTQYF. The CDR3 bases are TGCGCCAGCAGCTTGGATAGTGGAGGGAGCACAGATACGCAGTATTTT.

Concerning this clone: Other DNA sequences within the sample encode an identical CDR3. CDR3 loop: CASSLGTGGTGELFF. The CDR3 nucleotides are TGCGCCAGCAGCTTGGGGACAGGGGGCACCGGGGAGCTGTTTTTT. V usage is TRBV5-1 and J usage is TRBJ2-2, with TRBD1 matching over 10 bases. With V trimmed by 0 bases and J by 4 bases, 0 bases remained unmatched. CDR1 is SGHRS, CDR2 YFSETQ, per germline. The CDR3 sequence is 15 residues long.

The chain uses TRBV27 and TRBJ2-7; 10 bases map to TRBD1. V lost 6 bases to trimming and J lost 2 bases; unmatched junction nucleotides: 10. The CDR3 consists of 16 residues. In germline, CDR1 is MNHEY, CDR2 SMNVEV (reference sequence). CDR3 in DNA: TGTGCCAGCAGAGATACGCCGGGACAGGGGACCTACGAGCAGTACTTC. Amino acid sequence: CASRDTPGQGTYEQYF.

The V call is TRBV6-1, the J call TRBJ2-7; TRBD1 matches 9 bases. The CDR3 extends over 14 amino acids. The germline V gene has CDR1 MNHNS and CDR2 SASEGT. V dropped 5 bases and J dropped 5; count of bases not matched to a gene: 7. The CDR3: CASSSQGASDEQYF. The CDR3 region has the DNA TGTGCCAGCAGTTCACAGGGGGCGTCCGACGAGCAGTACTTC.

The chain carries TRBV7-9 and TRBJ2-7, with 10 positions matching TRBD1. The CDR3 extends over 13 amino acids. Trimming took 11 bases from V and 7 from J; bases not matched to a gene: 11. CDR1 SEHNR and CDR2 FQNEAQ come from the germline V gene (reference sequence). CDR3 amino acids: CAAGTGELGEQYF. In DNA, the CDR3 is TGTGCCGCGGGGACAGGGGAATTGGGGGAGCAGTACTTC. Full variable domain (remainder filled in from reference TRBV7-9 and TRBJ2-7): DTGVSQNPRHKITKRGQNVTFRCDPISEHNRLYWYRQTLGQGPEFLTYFQNEAQLEKSRLLSDRFSAERPKGSFSTLEIQRTEQGDSAMYLCAAGTGELGEQYFGPGTRLTVT.

The chain has TRBV28 and TRBJ2-1, with 11 bases lining up with TRBD2. The CDR3 is made up of 16 amino acids. Germline V CDR1 and CDR2: MDHEN, SYDVKM. Germline trimming cut 4 bases from V and 3 bases from J; bases unmatched to any gene: 5. The CDR3, as DNA: TGTGCCAGCAGTTCGACTAGCGGGGATAACTACAATGAGCAGTTCTTC. Amino acid sequence: CASSSTSGDNYNEQFF.

This chain joins TRBV5-8 and TRBJ1-2, with D unresolved. Trimming shortened V by 4 bases and J by 8 bases, and 15 bases separated the two germline ends. The CDR3 is 13 amino acids. The germline V gene has CDR1 SGHTS and CDR2 YDEGEE. The chain's CDR3 is CASSVTISVGYTF. The CDR3 DNA sequence: TGTGCCAGCAGCGTGACAATATCGGTCGGCTACACCTTC. Full variable domain (outside the CDR3, taken from reference TRBV5-8 and TRBJ1-2): EAGVTQSPTHLIKTRGQQATLRCSPISGHTSVYWYQQALGLGLQFLLWYDEGEERNRGNFPPRFSGRQFPNYSSELNVNALELEDSALYLCASSVTISVGYTFGSGTRLTVV.

This clone was found a few times. The rearrangement uses TRBV20-1 and TRBJ2-5, with TRBD1 as a possible D gene (5 bases). The ends were cut back, 7 bases at V and 4 bases at J, with 10 bases in the middle. The CDR3 consists of 11 residues. The germline CDR1 and CDR2 sequences are DFQATT and SNEGSKA (reference sequence). The chain's CDR3 is CSVSQGETQYF. The CDR3 nucleotides read TGCAGTGTTTCCCAGGGAGAGACCCAGTACTTC.

The CDR3 loop reads CASSLRAGSTDTQYF. In nucleotides, the CDR3 is TGTGCCAGCAGCCTGAGGGCGGGAAGCACAGATACGCAGTATTTT. The gene calls are TRBV7-2 and TRBJ2-3; TRBD2 is a possible D gene (6 bases). CDR3 length: 15 amino acids. The V and J ends lost 5 bases and 0 bases respectively, with 12 bases between them. Germline assignment: CDR1 SGHTA and CDR2 FQGNSA.

The chain has TRBV6-1 and TRBJ1-2; 9 bases are a match to TRBD1. The germline V gene encodes CDR1 MNHNS and CDR2 SASEGT. The CDR3 contains 14 residues. J gave up 3 bases and V 7 bases, and 6 bases lay outside the gene matches. CDR3 amino acids: CASNNRGPDYGYTF. The CDR3 coding sequence is TGTGCCAGCAATAACAGGGGGCCCGACTATGGCTACACCTTC.

V gene TRBV7-2 combines with J gene TRBJ2-1; perhaps TRBD2 as D (6 bases). Germline CDR1 is SGHTA and CDR2 is FQGNSA. The CDR3 totals 16 residues. V dropped 3 bases and J dropped 0 bases, with 12 bases sitting between them. CDR3 sequence reads: CASSFTSIDSYNEQFF. Here the CDR3 DNA reads TGTGCCAGCAGCTTCACTAGCATCGACTCCTACAATGAGCAGTTCTTC.